This is a list of T cell receptor beta chains from one sample in a study of blood T cell repertoires in COVID-19. Here immunoSEQ multiplex PCR was the method, and the copy in TCRdb shows in-frame clones only, minus some. This sample has about 100,000 clones, with approximately 86% found just once. The sequencing input was peripheral blood. The receptors originated from a woman aged 45-59 years with COVID-19, enrolled during active disease. Both conserved end residues are part of each CDR3. Each record gives: J gene, D gene, clone size, V gene, CDR3 length, CDR3 DNA, CDR3 protein. A D gene is named only where the DNA matches it firmly. A row's size may be missing; if present it is once, few, many or a size class.

j_call: TRBJ2-7; d_call: TRBD2; clone_size: -; v_call: TRBV19; cdr3_length: 18; cdr3_nt: TGTGCCAGTAGTAACCCCACGCTTGGGACTAGCGGGGGTTACGAGCAGTACTTC; cdr3_aa: CASSNPTLGTSGGYEQYF
j_call: TRBJ2-1; d_call: -; clone_size: -; v_call: TRBV5-1; cdr3_length: 14; cdr3_nt: TGCGCCAGCAGCTTGGGGACCAGGGACAATGAGCAGTTCTTC; cdr3_aa: CASSLGTRDNEQFF
j_call: TRBJ1-4; d_call: TRBD1; clone_size: -; v_call: TRBV2; cdr3_length: 15; cdr3_nt: TGTGCCAGCAGTGACGGGATAGGGGGCCGGGAAAAACTGTTTTTT; cdr3_aa: CASSDGIGGREKLFF
j_call: TRBJ1-1; d_call: -; clone_size: -; v_call: TRBV9; cdr3_length: 15; cdr3_nt: TGTGCCAGCAGCGTAGGAGCAGGGATGAACACTGAAGCTTTCTTT; cdr3_aa: CASSVGAGMNTEAFF
j_call: TRBJ1-1; d_call: -; clone_size: -; v_call: TRBV6-5; cdr3_length: 14; cdr3_nt: TGTGCCAGCAGTTCCGGACAGATGAACACTGAAGCTTTCTTT; cdr3_aa: CASSSGQMNTEAFF
j_call: TRBJ1-5; d_call: TRBD1; clone_size: -; v_call: TRBV4-1; cdr3_length: 14; cdr3_nt: TGCGCCAGCAGCCAGGGGACAGGGGGTCAGCCCCAGCATTTT; cdr3_aa: CASSQGTGGQPQHF
j_call: TRBJ2-3; d_call: -; clone_size: -; v_call: TRBV11-3; cdr3_length: 14; cdr3_nt: TGTGCCAGCAGCTTGGGCGGGGCCACAGATACGCAGTATTTT; cdr3_aa: CASSLGGATDTQYF
j_call: TRBJ2-1; d_call: TRBD2; clone_size: -; v_call: TRBV27; cdr3_length: 17; cdr3_nt: TGTGCCAGCAGGGGCGGGACTAGCGGGACTTTCTACAATGAGCAGTTCTTC; cdr3_aa: CASRGGTSGTFYNEQFF
j_call: TRBJ2-3; d_call: TRBD2; clone_size: -; v_call: TRBV4-2; cdr3_length: 19; cdr3_nt: TGTGCCAGCAGCCAAGATCTGTCTAGCGGGGGGGCCTGGGCAGATACGCAGTATTTT; cdr3_aa: CASSQDLSSGGAWADTQYF
j_call: TRBJ1-5; d_call: TRBD1; clone_size: few; v_call: TRBV4-3; cdr3_length: 18; cdr3_nt: TGCGCCAGCAGCCAGGAATATTCAACAGGGGGCGGCAATCAGCCCCAGCATTTT; cdr3_aa: CASSQEYSTGGGNQPQHF
j_call: TRBJ2-3; d_call: TRBD2; clone_size: -; v_call: TRBV5-1; cdr3_length: 19; cdr3_nt: TGCGCCAGCAGCTTGCAACTAGCGGGGGGGTTCTCGAGTACAGATACGCAGTATTTT; cdr3_aa: CASSLQLAGGFSSTDTQYF
j_call: TRBJ2-2; d_call: -; clone_size: -; v_call: TRBV29-1; cdr3_length: 12; cdr3_nt: TGCAGCGTTGACAGGGGCACCGGGGAGCTGTTTTTT; cdr3_aa: CSVDRGTGELFF
j_call: TRBJ1-1; d_call: -; clone_size: -; v_call: TRBV12-3/TRBV12-4; cdr3_length: 12; cdr3_nt: TGTGCCAGCAGTTTATATGGGGCCGGGGCTTTCTTT; cdr3_aa: CASSLYGAGAFF
j_call: TRBJ2-1; d_call: -; clone_size: -; v_call: TRBV9; cdr3_length: 14; cdr3_nt: TGTGCCAGCAGCTATGGGGCTATCTACAATGAGCAGTTCTTC; cdr3_aa: CASSYGAIYNEQFF
j_call: TRBJ1-1; d_call: -; clone_size: -; v_call: TRBV19; cdr3_length: 15; cdr3_nt: TGTGCCAGTATGGGCACCGGACAACCCAACCTGAATGCTTTCTTT; cdr3_aa: CASMGTGQPNLNAFF
j_call: TRBJ1-5; d_call: -; clone_size: few; v_call: TRBV7-9; cdr3_length: 13; cdr3_nt: TGTGCCAGCAGCCCACAGGAGAATCAGCCCCAGCATTTT; cdr3_aa: CASSPQENQPQHF
j_call: TRBJ2-3; d_call: -; clone_size: -; v_call: TRBV30; cdr3_length: 12; cdr3_nt: TGTGCCTGGAGCGTCTTTTCGGATACGCAGTATTTT; cdr3_aa: CAWSVFSDTQYF
j_call: TRBJ2-3; d_call: -; clone_size: -; v_call: TRBV4-2; cdr3_length: 13; cdr3_nt: TGTGCCAGCAGCTCCAGCCCGGGAGATACGCAGTATTTT; cdr3_aa: CASSSSPGDTQYF
j_call: TRBJ2-7; d_call: TRBD1; clone_size: -; v_call: TRBV9; cdr3_length: 14; cdr3_nt: TGTGCCAGCAGCGTCGGGACAGGGATAAACGAGCAGTACTTC; cdr3_aa: CASSVGTGINEQYF
j_call: TRBJ2-1; d_call: -; clone_size: -; v_call: TRBV7-9; cdr3_length: 16; cdr3_nt: TGTGCCAGCAGCTTATATACCTCAGGGCCATACAATGAGCAGTTCTTC; cdr3_aa: CASSLYTSGPYNEQFF
j_call: TRBJ1-2; d_call: -; clone_size: -; v_call: TRBV5-1; cdr3_length: 14; cdr3_nt: TGCGCCAGCAGCTTGTCTGGGGAGAACTATGGCTACACCTTC; cdr3_aa: CASSLSGENYGYTF
j_call: TRBJ1-2; d_call: TRBD1; clone_size: -; v_call: TRBV30; cdr3_length: 12; cdr3_nt: TGTGCCTGGAGTGCGGGACAGTGGTCCTACACCTTC; cdr3_aa: CAWSAGQWSYTF
j_call: TRBJ2-7; d_call: -; clone_size: -; v_call: TRBV14; cdr3_length: 13; cdr3_nt: TGTGCCAGCAGCCCCCGGACAGTAAACGAGCAGTACTTC; cdr3_aa: CASSPRTVNEQYF
j_call: TRBJ2-7; d_call: TRBD2; clone_size: -; v_call: TRBV4-1; cdr3_length: 15; cdr3_nt: TGCGCCAGCAGCCCCTTAGCGGGGCGAACCTACGAGCAGTACTTC; cdr3_aa: CASSPLAGRTYEQYF
j_call: TRBJ2-1; d_call: TRBD1; clone_size: -; v_call: TRBV6-2/TRBV6-3; cdr3_length: 16; cdr3_nt: TGTGCCAGCAGTACTACAGGGGACAAAAATTACAATGAGCAGTTCTTC; cdr3_aa: CASSTTGDKNYNEQFF
j_call: TRBJ1-5; d_call: -; clone_size: few; v_call: TRBV7-2; cdr3_length: 15; cdr3_nt: TGTGCCAGCAGCTTTTCGGGATACGAGAATCAGCCCCAGCATTTT; cdr3_aa: CASSFSGYENQPQHF
j_call: TRBJ1-5; d_call: -; clone_size: -; v_call: TRBV2; cdr3_length: 15; cdr3_nt: TGTGCCAGCAAAAAAGAGTGGTCTATTAATCAGCCCCAGCATTTT; cdr3_aa: CASKKEWSINQPQHF
j_call: TRBJ1-5; d_call: -; clone_size: -; v_call: TRBV6-5; cdr3_length: 15; cdr3_nt: TGTGCCAGCAGTTACTCGGCAGCGAGCAATCAGCCCCAGCATTTT; cdr3_aa: CASSYSAASNQPQHF
j_call: TRBJ2-1; d_call: TRBD1; clone_size: -; v_call: TRBV7-8; cdr3_length: 15; cdr3_nt: TGTGCCAGCAGCCCAGCCTCGACAGGGGGTAATGAGCAGTTCTTC; cdr3_aa: CASSPASTGGNEQFF
j_call: TRBJ2-5; d_call: TRBD1; clone_size: -; v_call: TRBV7-8; cdr3_length: 16; cdr3_nt: TGTGCCAGCAGCTTAGCGGACAGGGTTTCTCGAGAGACCCAGTACTTC; cdr3_aa: CASSLADRVSRETQYF
j_call: TRBJ1-5; d_call: -; clone_size: -; v_call: TRBV28; cdr3_length: 16; cdr3_nt: TGTGCCAGCAGGGCCCCTGGAGGAAATAGCAATCAGCCCCAGCATTTT; cdr3_aa: CASRAPGGNSNQPQHF
j_call: TRBJ2-2; d_call: TRBD2; clone_size: once; v_call: TRBV6-5; cdr3_length: 16; cdr3_nt: TGTGCCAGCAGTTTAGGACTAGCGGGGGCCCTGGGGGAGCTGTTTTTT; cdr3_aa: CASSLGLAGALGELFF
j_call: TRBJ1-1; d_call: -; clone_size: few; v_call: TRBV19; cdr3_length: 13; cdr3_nt: TGTGCCAGTAGTTTTCAGGAGGGCCGTGAAGCTTTCTTT; cdr3_aa: CASSFQEGREAFF
j_call: TRBJ2-1; d_call: -; clone_size: -; v_call: TRBV7-2; cdr3_length: 11; cdr3_nt: TGTGCCAGCAGCTTAGACACTGAGCAGTTCTTC; cdr3_aa: CASSLDTEQFF
j_call: TRBJ2-1; d_call: TRBD1; clone_size: -; v_call: TRBV7-9; cdr3_length: 15; cdr3_nt: TGTGCCAGCAGCTCCCGGACAGGGGGGTACAATGAGCAGTTCTTC; cdr3_aa: CASSSRTGGYNEQFF
j_call: TRBJ1-1; d_call: TRBD1; clone_size: -; v_call: TRBV6-1; cdr3_length: 15; cdr3_nt: TGTGCCAGCAGTGAAAACAGGGGACTGAACACTGAAGCTTTCTTT; cdr3_aa: CASSENRGLNTEAFF
j_call: TRBJ2-6; d_call: -; clone_size: -; v_call: TRBV6-5; cdr3_length: 16; cdr3_nt: TGTGCCAGCAGTTACTCGCACCAGTCTGGGGCCAACGTCCTGACTTTC; cdr3_aa: CASSYSHQSGANVLTF
j_call: TRBJ2-7; d_call: -; clone_size: few; v_call: TRBV9; cdr3_length: 14; cdr3_nt: TGTGCCAGCAGCGCCCGGACAGACAACGTCGAGCAGTACTTC; cdr3_aa: CASSARTDNVEQYF
j_call: TRBJ2-7; d_call: TRBD1; clone_size: -; v_call: TRBV13; cdr3_length: 15; cdr3_nt: TGTGCCAGCAGCTTAGGCGGGGACAGAGCCTACGAGCAGTACTTC; cdr3_aa: CASSLGGDRAYEQYF
j_call: TRBJ2-5; d_call: TRBD1; clone_size: -; v_call: TRBV19; cdr3_length: 15; cdr3_nt: TGTGCCAGTAGTGTCGACAGGGCGCAGGGGGAGACCCAGTACTTC; cdr3_aa: CASSVDRAQGETQYF
j_call: TRBJ1-5; d_call: TRBD1; clone_size: -; v_call: TRBV7-9; cdr3_length: 14; cdr3_nt: TGTGCCAGCAGCTCGACAGGGGGAGGGCAGCCCCAGCATTTT; cdr3_aa: CASSSTGGGQPQHF